A single sample is the source of the 23 T cell receptor beta chains below, sequenced in a study of identical twins. Each CDR3 protein gets one entry after TCRdb re-called the 5' RACE reads with MiXCR. The sample includes hundreds of thousands of distinct CDR3 sequences, approximately 20% of them seen just once. A further study also used this sample, focusing on yellow fever vaccine responses in identical twins.

The specimen sequenced was CD4+ T cells sorted from blood. The source of these receptors is a woman under 30 in good health.

This sequence joins TRBV2 and TRBJ1-4; D perhaps matches TRBD1 (5 bases). The ends were cut back, 4 bases at V and 8 bases at J, with 8 bases in the middle. The CDR3 extends over 12 amino acids. The germline gives CDR1 SNHLY, CDR2 FYNNEI. CDR3 amino acids: CASSGQQEKLFF. In DNA, the CDR3 is TGTGCCAGCAGTGGACAGCAGGAAAAACTGTTTTTT.

This clonotype has only a few counts. This chain connects TRBV6-2 or TRBV6-3 to TRBJ1-5; 10 nucleotides agree with TRBD1. V was clipped by 8 bases and J by 5 bases; unmatched bases: 9. Germline assignment: CDR1 MNHEY and CDR2 SVGEGT. The CDR3 covers 15 residues. CDR3 sequence reads: CASQRTGGGHQPQHF. CDR3 in DNA: TGTGCCAGCCAGAGGACAGGGGGGGGGCATCAGCCCCAGCATTTT.

This clonotype has only a few counts. CDR3 loop: CASSFRDREGTEAFF. The CDR3 nucleotides are TGCGCCAGCAGCTTCCGGGACAGGGAGGGCACTGAAGCTTTCTTT. V usage is TRBV5-1 and J usage is TRBJ1-1, with 9 bases fitting TRBD1. The CDR3 loop spans 15 amino acids. V dropped 2 bases and J dropped 4; count of bases not matched to a gene: 6. Looked up from germline, CDR1 is SGHRS and CDR2 is YFSETQ.

This clonotype has a handful of counts. The chain is built from TRBV15 and TRBJ1-2, with TRBD1 as a possible D gene (5 bases). The length of the CDR3 is 16 residues. Per the germline V gene, CDR1 is LNHNV and CDR2 is YYDKDF (reference sequence). V dropped 3 bases and J dropped 2 bases, with 16 bases sitting between them. CDR3 in amino acids: CATSSLGRLNNYGYTF. The CDR3 nucleotides are TGTGCCACCAGCAGCCTGGGACGCCTAAACAACTATGGCTACACCTTC.

This clonotype has a handful of counts. The chain links TRBV7-7 to TRBJ2-3, with 10 bases lining up with TRBD2. Unmatched junction bases numbered 4, after V lost 2 bases and J lost 5 bases. Germline CDR1 and CDR2: SSHAT and FNYEAQ (reference sequence). This CDR3 region has 15 residues. The CDR3 loop is CASSLFSSGRDTQYF. The DNA for the CDR3 is TGTGCCAGCAGCTTATTTTCTAGCGGGAGAGATACGCAGTATTTT. The full variable domain, rest sourced from reference TRBV7-7 and TRBJ2-3, is GAGVSQSPRYKVTKRGQDVTLRCDPISSHATLYWYQQALGQGPEFLTYFNYEAQPDKSGLPSDRFSAERPEGSISTLTIQRTEQRDSAMYRCASSLFSSGRDTQYFGPGTRLTVL.

The genes are TRBV7-2 and TRBJ2-2; D might be TRBD1 (6 bases). Germline CDR1 reads SGHTA; CDR2 reads FQGNSA. The germline V and J ends were trimmed by 5 bases and 2 bases, with 18 bases remaining between them. This CDR3 has 17 amino acids. CDR3 sequence reads: CASSPRSGTTNTGELFF. DNA of the CDR3: TGTGCCAGCAGCCCGAGGTCTGGGACAACTAACACCGGGGAGCTGTTTTTT.

In this sample, this clonotype turned up a few times. V and J are TRBV6-4 and TRBJ1-1; D remains unclear. This CDR3 region has 13 residues. CDR1 and CDR2 (germline): MRHNA, SNTAGT. Trimming removed 2 bases at V and 5 bases at J, with 9 bases between. The CDR3 here is CASSDVVGTEAFF. CDR3 sequence (DNA): TGTGCCAGCAGTGACGTTGTGGGGACTGAAGCTTTCTTT.

This clonotype was recorded many times. The V and J genes are TRBV10-3 and TRBJ1-1; unclear D gene. Germline CDR1 and CDR2: ENHRY and SYGVKD. The CDR3 is 14 amino acids. V lost 6 bases to trimming and J lost 1 base, with 12 bases between them. CDR3 protein: CAIRGTERNTEAFF. Written as DNA, the CDR3 is TGTGCCATCAGAGGTACGGAAAGGAACACTGAAGCTTTCTTT.

This clonotype has just a few counts. The CDR3 sequence: CASSKQYAGSYEQYF. The DNA for the CDR3 is TGTGCCAGCAGCAAACAGTATGCGGGTTCCTACGAGCAGTACTTC. The chain is built from TRBV13 and TRBJ2-7, with TRBD2 as a possible D gene (5 bases). This CDR3 region has 15 residues. V dropped 5 bases and J dropped 1 base, with 15 bases sitting between them. Germline V gives CDR1 PRHDT, CDR2 FYEKMQ (reference sequence).

In this sample, this clonotype turned up a few times. The chain recombines TRBV5-1 with TRBJ2-5; TRBD1 matches 7 bases. The ends lost 3 bases at V and 1 base at J; junction bases unmatched: 6. Germline CDR1 SGHRS, CDR2 YFSETQ. The CDR3 is made up of 15 amino acids. The CDR3 spells CASSSVQGPQETQYF. DNA of the CDR3: TGCGCCAGCAGCTCGGTACAGGGGCCCCAAGAGACCCAGTACTTC. The full variable domain, its missing parts supplied by reference TRBV5-1 and TRBJ2-5, is KAGVTQTPRYLIKTRGQQVTLSCSPISGHRSVSWYQQTPGQGLQFLFEYFSETQRNKGNFPGRFSGRQFSNSRSEMNVSTLELGDSALYLCASSSVQGPQETQYFGPGTRLLVL.

The chain employs TRBV29-1 and TRBJ2-5; the D gene is possibly TRBD2 (6 bases). V was cut by 5 bases and J by 5 bases, with 18 bases left in between. This CDR3 spans 14 amino acids. Germline CDR1 and CDR2: SQVTM and ANQGSEA. CDR3 nucleotides: TGCAGCGTTCTCTCACTACGGGAGAAGGAGACCCAGTACTTC. This sequence encodes CSVLSLREKETQYF.

The rearrangement uses TRBV5-1 and TRBJ2-3; TRBD1 matches 8 bases. The CDR3 totals 16 residues. J lost 2 bases, V lost 4 bases, and 9 bases had no gene match. Germline CDR1 is SGHRS and CDR2 is YFSETQ. CDR3 bases: TGCGCCAGCAGCCTTAAAGGGACAGGAGACACAGATACGCAGTATTTT. This sequence encodes CASSLKGTGDTDTQYF.

This chain links TRBV10-3 with TRBJ1-1; no reliable D call. Trimming took 0 bases from V and 3 from J, leaving 20 bases between them. Germline loops: CDR1 ENHRY, CDR2 SYGVKD. The CDR3 has 18 amino acids. The CDR3 DNA sequence: TGTGCCATCAGTGAGTCGAGAGGTGGAAACTACGCGGACACTGAAGCTTTCTTT. Encoded protein: CAISESRGGNYADTEAFF.

The chain links TRBV20-1 to TRBJ1-1; D is perhaps TRBD1 (5 bases). This CDR3 has 12 amino acids. V was clipped by 4 bases and J by 7 bases, with 13 bases between them. The V gene's germline CDR1 is DFQATT and CDR2 SNEGSKA (reference sequence). CDR3 residues: CSAIRTTYEAFF. CDR3 sequence (DNA): TGCAGTGCTATCAGGACAACTTATGAAGCTTTCTTT.

The genes are TRBV6-1 and TRBJ1-1, with TRBD1 as a possible D gene (6 bases). Trimming took 7 bases from V and 6 from J, leaving 12 bases between them. Germline-derived CDR1 and CDR2 are MNHNS and SASEGT. This CDR3 comprises 12 residues. DNA for the CDR3: TGTGCCAGCACCCGGGGGGGGCCTGAAGCTTTCTTT. Its translation is CASTRGGPEAFF.

The sample holds a few counts of this clonotype. This rearrangement joins TRBV10-3 to TRBJ2-1; the D call may be TRBD1 or TRBD2 (5 bases each). Germline V CDR1 and CDR2: ENHRY, SYGVKD. The CDR3 has 13 residues. Trimming removed 7 bases from V and 3 bases from J, with 10 bases in between. This chain's CDR3 is CAITGTHYNEQFF. CDR3 sequence (DNA): TGTGCCATCACAGGGACGCACTACAATGAGCAGTTCTTC.

Only a few counts were recorded for this clonotype. The chain combines TRBV12-3 or TRBV12-4 with TRBJ1-1; D may be TRBD1 (5 bases). V lost 6 bases and J lost 0, with 8 bases in between. The CDR3 spans 13 residues. The CDR3 nucleotides read TGTGCCAGCAGGGGACTGTTGAACACTGAAGCTTTCTTT. This encodes CASRGLLNTEAFF.

This clonotype occurred a few times. This rearrangement joins TRBV28 to TRBJ2-3, with D unresolved. The CDR3 runs to 13 residues. Germline loops: CDR1 MDHEN, CDR2 SYDVKM. Trimming cost V 6 bases and J 6 bases, with 13 bases left between them. CDR3 DNA: TGTGCCAGCAGGGGGTCCGTGGGGGATACGCAGTATTTT. This gives the protein CASRGSVGDTQYF.

The chain uses TRBV9 and TRBJ1-6; possibly TRBD1 for D (5 bases). The CDR3 is 13 amino acids. The V gene's germline CDR1 is SGDLS and CDR2 YYNGEE. V was shortened by 3 bases and J by 8 bases, with 9 bases between the two germline ends. The CDR3 sequence is CASSEDIYSPLHF. CDR3 DNA sequence: TGTGCCAGCAGCGAGGACATATATTCACCCCTCCACTTT.

CDR3 region: CASSSFGGLANTGELFF. Written as DNA, the CDR3 is TGTGCCAGCAGTTCCTTTGGAGGCCTCGCGAACACCGGGGAGCTGTTTTTT. The chain recombines TRBV12-3 or TRBV12-4 with TRBJ2-2; possible D gene TRBD2, 5 bases. The germline V and J ends were trimmed by 4 bases and 0 bases, with 15 bases remaining between them. CDR3 size: 17 residues.

This clonotype turned up a few times. The rearrangement links TRBV3-1 to TRBJ1-3; D might be TRBD1 (6 bases). Germline CDR1 and CDR2: LGHDT and YNNKEL (reference sequence). Trimming cost V 5 bases and J 0 bases, with 17 bases left between them. This CDR3 is built from 17 residues. CDR3 protein: CASSSEVRGFSGNTIYF. In DNA form, the CDR3 reads TGTGCCAGCAGCTCAGAAGTTAGGGGGTTCTCTGGAAACACCATATATTTT.

This clonotype was observed a few times. This chain links TRBV24-1 with TRBJ2-1, with D unclear. V dropped 9 bases and J dropped 10 bases, with 18 bases sitting between them. The CDR3 covers 13 residues. Germline V CDR1 and CDR2: KGHDR, SFDVKD. The CDR3 DNA is TGTGCCACCCGCGCTGGGGTGCTATCGGAGCAGTTCTTC. It codes for CATRAGVLSEQFF.

The rearrangement uses TRBV20-1 and TRBJ2-3; 9 nucleotides match TRBD2. The CDR3 covers 19 residues. With 0 bases clipped from V and 2 bases from J, the junction kept 15 bases outside the gene matches. Germline lookup yields CDR1 DFQATT and CDR2 SNEGSKA (reference sequence). The CDR3 here is CSAREGAAGGMSYTDTQYF. The CDR3 DNA reads as TGCAGTGCTAGAGAGGGGGCAGCGGGAGGCATGAGCTACACAGATACGCAGTATTTT.